This T cell receptor (beta chain) was captured by sequencing in a study of cytomegalovirus exposure and HLA in healthy donors (dated by TCRdb to between 2016 and 2019). At the level of the whole study: The 666 repertoires of the first cohort and the roughly 120 validation repertoires were produced on the same platform, according to a later analysis. In addition to the first cohort of around 670 subjects, a separate validation cohort of some 120 different subjects was used. The study aimed to test whether signatures of past pathogen exposure could be identified by cataloging public T cell receptors. To predict cytomegalovirus infection status, the study brought together high-throughput TCR immunosequencing, statistical association of individual TCRs with disease status, and machine learning.

What the work shows at the level of the full study, not this receptor alone: The authors suggested that the approach could potentially be extended to other disease states and immunological phenotypes. A later analysis found that TCRs clustered in the first cohort also tended to co-occur in the 110 or so validation repertoires, with 94% of cluster scores above 0. In vitro tests confirmed that three of the cytomegalovirus-associated TCR beta chains recognize cytomegalovirus antigens. While some public TCRs were present in many individuals, most TCR sequences turned up only very rarely across donors. A later analysis lacked HLA typing for the validation cohort, so it scored co-occurrence in that cohort across all 110 or so repertoires. In both the original and validation cohorts, the classifier was reported to diagnose cytomegalovirus status with high specificity and sensitivity. The study gave a list of some 150 TCR beta chains associated with cytomegalovirus.

Donors formed part of the validation cohort, which comprised about 130 subjects and was distinct from the first cohort of some 700 subjects. Remarks on this clone: The antigen it recognizes is unknown. No base quality values were provided; no much bigger clone lies one nucleotide off.

The library came from the immunoSEQ multiplex PCR assay. As for how the authors treated the data: To diagnose cytomegalovirus status from the catalog of TCR beta chain sequences, a statistical classification framework was built. Entries here come from immuneACCESS through TCRdb and include only in-frame sequences with V and J called. Some clones fail to appear in such tables; in the studies checked, an unresolved V gene covers under half of the shortfall, and the cause of the remainder is unknown. V, J and clone size were drawn from that table, and D and trimming were deduced from the DNA. The sample yields about 180,000 clones; 85% were counted once. Jointly, the top ten make up 15% to 20% of the sample. The germline V gene sets CDR1 to KGHSH and CDR2 to LQKENI. The CDR3 covers 13 residues, taking in both the cysteine and the phenylalanine. This entry keeps only the CDR3 DNA: 39 bases, framed from base 1. V is clipped by 6 bases and J by 5 bases, and the sequence between their germline boundaries is 13 bases long.

The sequence joins TRBV18 to TRBJ1-1; tentative D gene TRBD1, with 6 bases matching. The specimen sequenced was PBMCs. The origin of this receptor is a man younger than 35 in good health and CMV-seropositive. The CDR3: CASSPGASTEAFF. The DNA sequence reads TGTGCCAGCTCTCCAGGGGCGAGTACTGAAGCTTTCTTT.